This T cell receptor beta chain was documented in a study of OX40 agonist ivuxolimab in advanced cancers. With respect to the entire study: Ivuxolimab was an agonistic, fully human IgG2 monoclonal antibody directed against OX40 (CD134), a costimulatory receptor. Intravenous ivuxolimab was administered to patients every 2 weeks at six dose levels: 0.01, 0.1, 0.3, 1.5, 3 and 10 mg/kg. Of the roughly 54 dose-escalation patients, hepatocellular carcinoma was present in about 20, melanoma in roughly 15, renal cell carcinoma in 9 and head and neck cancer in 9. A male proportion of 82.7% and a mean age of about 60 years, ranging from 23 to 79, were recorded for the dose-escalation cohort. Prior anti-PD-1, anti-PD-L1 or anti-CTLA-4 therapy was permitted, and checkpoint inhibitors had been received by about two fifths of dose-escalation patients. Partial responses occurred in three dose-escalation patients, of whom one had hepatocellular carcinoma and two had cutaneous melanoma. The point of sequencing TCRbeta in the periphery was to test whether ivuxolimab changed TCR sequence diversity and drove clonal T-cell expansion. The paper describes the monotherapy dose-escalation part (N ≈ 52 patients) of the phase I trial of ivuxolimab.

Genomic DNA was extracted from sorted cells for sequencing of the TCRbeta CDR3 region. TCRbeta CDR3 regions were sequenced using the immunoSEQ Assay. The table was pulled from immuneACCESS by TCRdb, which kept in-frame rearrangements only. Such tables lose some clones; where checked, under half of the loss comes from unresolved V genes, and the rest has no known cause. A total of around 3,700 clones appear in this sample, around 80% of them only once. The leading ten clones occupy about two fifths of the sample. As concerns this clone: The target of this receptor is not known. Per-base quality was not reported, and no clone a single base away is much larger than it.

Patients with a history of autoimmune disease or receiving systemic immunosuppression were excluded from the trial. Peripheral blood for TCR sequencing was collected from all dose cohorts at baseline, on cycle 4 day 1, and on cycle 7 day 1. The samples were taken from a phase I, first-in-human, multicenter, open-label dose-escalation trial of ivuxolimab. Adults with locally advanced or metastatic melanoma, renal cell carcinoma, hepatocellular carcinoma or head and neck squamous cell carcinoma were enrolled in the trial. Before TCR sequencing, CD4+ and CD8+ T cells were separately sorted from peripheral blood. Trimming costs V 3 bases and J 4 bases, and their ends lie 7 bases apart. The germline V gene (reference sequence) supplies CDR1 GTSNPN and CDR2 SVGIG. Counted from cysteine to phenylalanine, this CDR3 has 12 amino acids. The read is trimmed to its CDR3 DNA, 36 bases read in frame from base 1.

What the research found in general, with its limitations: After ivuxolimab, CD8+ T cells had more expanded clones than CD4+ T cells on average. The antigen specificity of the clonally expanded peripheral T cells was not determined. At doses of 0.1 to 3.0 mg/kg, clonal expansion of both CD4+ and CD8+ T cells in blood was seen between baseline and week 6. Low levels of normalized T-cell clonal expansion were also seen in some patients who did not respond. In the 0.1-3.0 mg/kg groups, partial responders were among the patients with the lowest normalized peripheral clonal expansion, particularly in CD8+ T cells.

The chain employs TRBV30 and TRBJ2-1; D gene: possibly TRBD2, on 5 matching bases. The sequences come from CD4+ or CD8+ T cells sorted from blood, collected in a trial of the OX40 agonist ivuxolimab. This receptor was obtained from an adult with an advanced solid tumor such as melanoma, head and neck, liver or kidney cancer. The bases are TGTGCCTGGAGGCGGGCTTACAATGAGCAGTTCTTC. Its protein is CAWRRAYNEQFF.